This entry lists 10 T cell receptor beta chains sequenced from one sample in a study of CD8+ T cells in alopecia areata. The treatment denotes: oral pan-JAK inhibitor, 5-10 mg twice daily. Isolated RNA was reverse transcribed into cDNA used as the sequencing template. The method was immunoSEQ multiplex PCR; TCRdb's version includes in-frame clones alone and lacks a portion of them. The data hold some 170,000 clones, with roughly 53% observed a single time. The sequenced sample was CD8+ T cells sorted from blood, obtained at week 24, from a patient treated with tofacitinib. The receptors were gathered from a human donor with alopecia areata.

The chain combines TRBV29-1 with TRBJ1-1; D is undetermined. Germline V lookup: CDR1 SQVTM, CDR2 ANQGSEA. The CDR3 runs to 12 residues. V lost 3 bases to trimming and J lost 1 base, with 6 bases between them. The CDR3 bases are TGCAGCGTTGACGGGCAGAACACTGAAGCTTTCTTT. Its protein product is CSVDGQNTEAFF.

V usage is TRBV9 and J usage is TRBJ2-7; D ambiguous. This CDR3 contains 14 residues. Germline lookup yields CDR1 SGDLS and CDR2 YYNGEE. V gave up 0 bases and J gave up 4 bases, with 11 bases separating them. The CDR3 spells CASSVGGSGYEQYF. The CDR3, as DNA: TGTGCCAGCAGCGTAGGCGGCTCCGGGTACGAGCAGTACTTC.

This rearrangement joins TRBV30 to TRBJ2-7; D gene uncertain. The CDR3 spans 13 residues. Germline values: CDR1 GTSNPN, CDR2 SVGIG (reference sequence). The V gene lost 2 bases and the J gene lost 3 bases, with 11 bases spanning the gap. The CDR3 DNA sequence: TGTGCCTGGAGTTGGCAGGAAAACTACGAGCAGTACTTC. Protein sequence: CAWSWQENYEQYF.

This CDR3 is CASSYSLKAEKLFF. The DNA of the CDR3 is TGTGCCAGCAGTTACAGTCTCAAGGCGGAAAAACTGTTTTTT. The gene calls are TRBV6-5 and TRBJ1-4, with D unresolved. V gave up 2 bases and J gave up 8 bases, with 12 bases separating them. This CDR3 contains 14 residues. Germline values: CDR1 MNHEY, CDR2 SVGAGI.

The rearrangement joins TRBV29-1 to TRBJ1-2; 8 bases are shared with TRBD1. CDR1 and CDR2 (germline): SQVTM, ANQGSEA. With V trimmed by 6 bases and J by 6 bases, 9 bases remained unmatched. The CDR3 totals 13 residues. The CDR3 DNA sequence: TGCAGCGTCCCGGCAGGGGGCGCGAATGGCTACACCTTC. Its translation: CSVPAGGANGYTF.

This clone was found a few times. CDR3 in DNA: TGTGCCATCAGCCGGGACCCGACTAATGAAAAACTGTTTTTT. The encoded protein is CAISRDPTNEKLFF. This sequence joins TRBV10-3 and TRBJ1-4, with D perhaps matching TRBD1 (5 bases). The CDR3 has 14 amino acids. Trimming cost V 6 bases and J 2 bases, with 10 bases left between them. Per the germline V gene, CDR1 is ENHRY and CDR2 is SYGVKD.

The chain links TRBV4-3 to TRBJ2-4; D remains ambiguous. Trimming took 4 bases from V and 0 from J, leaving 7 bases between them. The CDR3 is made up of 14 amino acids. Germline V gives CDR1 LGHNA, CDR2 YSLEER. This chain's CDR3 is CASSPHLAKNIQYF. The CDR3 coding sequence is TGCGCCAGCAGCCCGCACCTAGCCAAAAACATTCAGTACTTC.

In its sample, this clone was seen a few times. V is TRBV5-1 and J is TRBJ2-5; D gene ambiguous. CDR1 and CDR2 from the germline V gene are SGHRS and YFSETQ. Trimming pared 0 bases from V and 5 bases from J, leaving 11 bases between. This CDR3 spans 14 amino acids. In nucleotides, the CDR3 is TGCGCCAGCAGCTTGGGACTGGGTGACGAGACCCAGTACTTC. This sequence encodes CASSLGLGDETQYF.

This clone was seen more than once but under ten times. This sequence joins TRBV29-1 and TRBJ1-1; D gene ambiguous. With 3 bases removed from V and 1 base from J, the gap between germline ends came to 12 bases. This CDR3 has 14 residues. Germline CDR1 and CDR2: SQVTM and ANQGSEA. The CDR3 DNA reads as TGCAGCGTTGATTTTCTAACCGGGAACACTGAAGCTTTCTTT. Translating it yields CSVDFLTGNTEAFF.

This clone has a handful of counts. V usage is TRBV7-6 and J usage is TRBJ2-7; tentative D call: TRBD1 (6 bases). Trimming took 1 base from V and 0 from J, leaving 16 bases between them. There are 17 residues in the CDR3. Germline CDR1 SGHVS, CDR2 FNYEAQ. The CDR3: CASSLDQDSTSSYEQYF. The CDR3 nucleotides are TGTGCCAGCAGCTTAGACCAGGACAGTACTAGCTCCTACGAGCAGTACTTC.